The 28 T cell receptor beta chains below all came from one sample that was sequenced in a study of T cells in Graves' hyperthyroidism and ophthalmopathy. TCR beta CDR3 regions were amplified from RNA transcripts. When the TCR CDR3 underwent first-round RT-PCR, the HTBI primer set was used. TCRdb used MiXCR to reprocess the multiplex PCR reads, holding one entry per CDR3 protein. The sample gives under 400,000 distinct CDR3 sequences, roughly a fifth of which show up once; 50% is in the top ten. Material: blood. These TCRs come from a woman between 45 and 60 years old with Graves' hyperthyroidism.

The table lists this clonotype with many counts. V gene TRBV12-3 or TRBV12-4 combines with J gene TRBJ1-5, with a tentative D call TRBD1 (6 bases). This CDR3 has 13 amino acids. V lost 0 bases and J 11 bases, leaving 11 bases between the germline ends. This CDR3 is CASSLAGGGSQHF. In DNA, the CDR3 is TGTGCCAGCAGTTTAGCAGGTGGGGGCTCCCAGCATTTT.

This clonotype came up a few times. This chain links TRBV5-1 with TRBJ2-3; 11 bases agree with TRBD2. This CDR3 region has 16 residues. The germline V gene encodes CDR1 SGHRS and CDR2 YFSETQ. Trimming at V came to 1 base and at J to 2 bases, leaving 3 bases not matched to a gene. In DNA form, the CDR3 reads TGCGCCAGCAGCTTGCGACTAGCGGGGACCACAGATACGCAGTATTTT. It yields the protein CASSLRLAGTTDTQYF. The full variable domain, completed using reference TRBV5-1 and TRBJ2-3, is KAGVTQTPRYLIKTRGQQVTLSCSPISGHRSVSWYQQTPGQGLQFLFEYFSETQRNKGNFPGRFSGRQFSNSRSEMNVSTLELGDSALYLCASSLRLAGTTDTQYFGPGTRLTVL.

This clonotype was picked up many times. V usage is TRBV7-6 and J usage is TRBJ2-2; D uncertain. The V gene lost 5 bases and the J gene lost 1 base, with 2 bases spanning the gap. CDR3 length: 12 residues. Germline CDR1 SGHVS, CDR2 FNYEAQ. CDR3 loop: CASSKNTGELFF. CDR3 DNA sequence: TGTGCCAGCAGCAAGAACACCGGGGAGCTGTTTTTT.

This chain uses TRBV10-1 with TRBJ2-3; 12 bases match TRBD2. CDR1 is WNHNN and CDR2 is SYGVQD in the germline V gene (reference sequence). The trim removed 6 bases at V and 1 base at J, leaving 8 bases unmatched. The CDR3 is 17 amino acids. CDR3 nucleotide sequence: TGCGCCAGCAGCGTGACTAGCGGGGGTCCCGGCACAGATACGCAGTATTTT. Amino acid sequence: CASSVTSGGPGTDTQYF.

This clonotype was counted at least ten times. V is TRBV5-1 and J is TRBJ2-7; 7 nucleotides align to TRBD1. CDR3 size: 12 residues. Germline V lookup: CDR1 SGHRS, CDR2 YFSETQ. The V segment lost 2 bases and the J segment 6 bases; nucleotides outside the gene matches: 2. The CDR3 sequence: CASSFDRVEQYF. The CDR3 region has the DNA TGCGCCAGCAGCTTTGACAGGGTCGAGCAGTACTTC.

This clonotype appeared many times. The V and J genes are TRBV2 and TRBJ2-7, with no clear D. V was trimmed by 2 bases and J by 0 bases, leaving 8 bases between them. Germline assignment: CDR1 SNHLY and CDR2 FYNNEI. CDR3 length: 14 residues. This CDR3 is CASSESVYSYEQYF. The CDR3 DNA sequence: TGTGCCAGCAGTGAATCCGTCTACTCCTACGAGCAGTACTTC.

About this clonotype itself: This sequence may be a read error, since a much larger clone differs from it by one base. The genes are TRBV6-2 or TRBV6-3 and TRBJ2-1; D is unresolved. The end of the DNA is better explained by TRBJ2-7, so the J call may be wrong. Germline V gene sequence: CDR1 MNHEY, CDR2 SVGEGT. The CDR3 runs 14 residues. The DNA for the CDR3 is TGTGCCAGCAGTGACGGGCAGACCTACAATGAGCAGTACTTC. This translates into CASSDGQTYNEQYF.

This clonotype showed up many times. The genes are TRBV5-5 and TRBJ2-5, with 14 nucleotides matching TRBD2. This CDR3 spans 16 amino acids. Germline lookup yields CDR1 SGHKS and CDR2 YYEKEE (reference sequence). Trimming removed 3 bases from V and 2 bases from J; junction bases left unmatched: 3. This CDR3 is CASSWRTSGGQETQYF. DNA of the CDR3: TGTGCCAGCAGCTGGAGGACTAGCGGGGGGCAAGAGACCCAGTACTTC.

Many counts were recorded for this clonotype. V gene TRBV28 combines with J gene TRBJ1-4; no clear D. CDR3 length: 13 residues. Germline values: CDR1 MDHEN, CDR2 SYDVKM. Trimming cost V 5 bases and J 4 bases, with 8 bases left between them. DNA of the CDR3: TGTGCCAGCAGTCCCGGGAATAATGAAAAACTGTTTTTT. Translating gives CASSPGNNEKLFF. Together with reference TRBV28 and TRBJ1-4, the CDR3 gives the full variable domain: DVKVTQSSRYLVKRTGEKVFLECVQDMDHENMFWYRQDPGLGLRLIYFSYDVKMKEKGDIPEGYSVSREKKERFSLILESASTNQTSMYLCASSPGNNEKLFFGSGTQLSVL.

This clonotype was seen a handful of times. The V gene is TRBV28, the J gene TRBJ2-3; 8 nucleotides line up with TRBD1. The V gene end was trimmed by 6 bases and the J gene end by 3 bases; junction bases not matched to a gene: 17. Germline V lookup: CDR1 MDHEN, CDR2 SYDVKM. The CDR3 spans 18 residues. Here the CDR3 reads CASRGVHRGGQGTDTQYF. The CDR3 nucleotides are TGTGCCAGCAGGGGGGTCCACCGGGGCGGACAGGGTACAGATACGCAGTATTTT.

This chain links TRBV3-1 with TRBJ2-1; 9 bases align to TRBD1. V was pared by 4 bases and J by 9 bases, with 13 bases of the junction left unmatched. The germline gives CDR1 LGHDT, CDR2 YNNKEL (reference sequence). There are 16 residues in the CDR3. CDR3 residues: CASSLISGTGWSEQFF. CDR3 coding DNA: TGTGCCAGCAGCCTGATATCCGGGACAGGGTGGTCTGAGCAGTTCTTC.

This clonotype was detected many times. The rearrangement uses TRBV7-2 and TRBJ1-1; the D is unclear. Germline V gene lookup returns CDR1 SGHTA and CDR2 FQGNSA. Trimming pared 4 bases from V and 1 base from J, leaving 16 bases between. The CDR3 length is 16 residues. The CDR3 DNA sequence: TGTGCCAGCAGCTCTCAGCCGGCACCCAAGAACACTGAAGCTTTCTTT. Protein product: CASSSQPAPKNTEAFF.

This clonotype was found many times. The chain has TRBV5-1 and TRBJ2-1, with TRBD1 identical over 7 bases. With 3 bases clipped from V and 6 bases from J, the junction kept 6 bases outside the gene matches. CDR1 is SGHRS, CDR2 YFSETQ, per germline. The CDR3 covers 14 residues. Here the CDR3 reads CASSYAGTVNEQFF. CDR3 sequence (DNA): TGCGCCAGCAGCTACGCCGGGACAGTCAATGAGCAGTTCTTC. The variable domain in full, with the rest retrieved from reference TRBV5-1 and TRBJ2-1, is KAGVTQTPRYLIKTRGQQVTLSCSPISGHRSVSWYQQTPGQGLQFLFEYFSETQRNKGNFPGRFSGRQFSNSRSEMNVSTLELGDSALYLCASSYAGTVNEQFFGPGTRLTVL.

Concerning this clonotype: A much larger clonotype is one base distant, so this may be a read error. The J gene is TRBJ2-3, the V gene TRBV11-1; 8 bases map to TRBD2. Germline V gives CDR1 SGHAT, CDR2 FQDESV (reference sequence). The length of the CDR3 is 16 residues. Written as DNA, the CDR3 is TGTGCCAGCAGCCAGCTGGCGGGAGGTTCCACAGGTACGCAGTATTTT. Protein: CASSQLAGGSTGTQYF. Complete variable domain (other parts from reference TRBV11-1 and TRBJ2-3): EAEVAQSPRYKITEKSQAVAFWCDPISGHATLYWYRQILGQGPELLVQFQDESVVDDSQLPKDRFSAERLKGVDSTLKIQPAELGDSAMYLCASSQLAGGSTGTQYFGPGTRLTVL.

CDR3 loop: CASSYYGGGIYEQYF. The CDR3 DNA reads TGTGCCAGCAGTTACTACGGAGGGGGGATCTACGAGCAGTACTTC. This chain uses TRBV6-5 with TRBJ2-7, with D possibly being TRBD1 or TRBD2 (6 bases each). The germline V gene encodes CDR1 MNHEY and CDR2 SVGAGI. V dropped 1 base and J dropped 3 bases, with 13 bases sitting between them. The CDR3 totals 15 residues.

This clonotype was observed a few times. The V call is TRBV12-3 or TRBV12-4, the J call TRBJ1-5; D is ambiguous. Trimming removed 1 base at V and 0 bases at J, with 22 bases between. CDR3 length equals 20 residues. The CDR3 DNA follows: TGTGCCAGCAGTTTAGATTCGGCAGTTCCACCCCCCTATAGCAATCAGCCCCAGCATTTT. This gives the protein CASSLDSAVPPPYSNQPQHF.

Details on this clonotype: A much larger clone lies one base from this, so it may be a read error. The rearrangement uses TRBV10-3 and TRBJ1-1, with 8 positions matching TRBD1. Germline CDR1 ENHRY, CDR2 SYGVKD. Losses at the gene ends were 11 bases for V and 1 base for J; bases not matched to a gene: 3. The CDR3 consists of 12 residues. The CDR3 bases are TGTGCCCCAACAGGGGGGAACACTGAAGCTTTCTTT. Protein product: CAPTGGNTEAFF.

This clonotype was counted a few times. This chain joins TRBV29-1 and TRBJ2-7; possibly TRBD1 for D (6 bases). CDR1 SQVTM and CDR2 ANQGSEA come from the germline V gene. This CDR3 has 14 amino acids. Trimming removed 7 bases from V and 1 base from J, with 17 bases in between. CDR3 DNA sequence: TGCAGCGCTTATGGGGACAAACAATCCTACGAGCAGTACTTC. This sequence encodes CSAYGDKQSYEQYF.

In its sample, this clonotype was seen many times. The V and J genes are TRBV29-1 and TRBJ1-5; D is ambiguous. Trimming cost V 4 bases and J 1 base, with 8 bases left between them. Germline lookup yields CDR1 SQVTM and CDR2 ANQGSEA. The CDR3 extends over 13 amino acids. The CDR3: CSVGADSNQPQHF. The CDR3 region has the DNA TGCAGCGTTGGGGCAGACAGCAATCAGCCCCAGCATTTT.

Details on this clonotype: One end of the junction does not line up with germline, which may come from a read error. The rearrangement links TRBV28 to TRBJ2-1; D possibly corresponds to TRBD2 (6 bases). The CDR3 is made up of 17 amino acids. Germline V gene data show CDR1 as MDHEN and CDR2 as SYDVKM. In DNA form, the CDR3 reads TGTGCCAGCAGTACCCTTGTAAGGGCGGGATCCTACAATAAGCAGTTCTTC. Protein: CASSTLVRAGSYNKQFF.

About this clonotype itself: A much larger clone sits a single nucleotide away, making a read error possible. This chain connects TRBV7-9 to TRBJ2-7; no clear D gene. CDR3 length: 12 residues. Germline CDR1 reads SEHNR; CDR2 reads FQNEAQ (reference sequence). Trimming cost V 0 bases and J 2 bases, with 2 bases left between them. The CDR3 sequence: CASSLATYEQYF. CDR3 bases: TGTGCCAGCAGCTTAGCGACCTACGAGCAGTACTTC.

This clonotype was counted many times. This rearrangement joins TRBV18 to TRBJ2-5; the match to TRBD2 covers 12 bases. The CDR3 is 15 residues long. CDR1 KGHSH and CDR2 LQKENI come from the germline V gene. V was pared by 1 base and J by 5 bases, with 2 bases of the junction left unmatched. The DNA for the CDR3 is TGTGCCAGCTCACCACGACTAGCGGGAGACGAGACCCAGTACTTC. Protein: CASSPRLAGDETQYF.

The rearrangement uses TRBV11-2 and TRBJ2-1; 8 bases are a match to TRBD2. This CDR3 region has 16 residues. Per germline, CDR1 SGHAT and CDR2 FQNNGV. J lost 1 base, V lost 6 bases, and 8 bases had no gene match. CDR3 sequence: CASSSKKRGSYNEQFF. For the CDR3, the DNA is TGTGCCAGCAGTTCAAAAAAGCGGGGGTCCTACAATGAGCAGTTCTTC. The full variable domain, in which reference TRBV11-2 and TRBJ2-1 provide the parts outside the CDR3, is EAGVAQSPRYKIIEKRQSVAFWCNPISGHATLYWYQQILGQGPKLLIQFQNNGVVDDSQLPKDRFSAERLKGVDSTLKIQPAKLEDSAVYLCASSSKKRGSYNEQFFGPGTRLTVL.

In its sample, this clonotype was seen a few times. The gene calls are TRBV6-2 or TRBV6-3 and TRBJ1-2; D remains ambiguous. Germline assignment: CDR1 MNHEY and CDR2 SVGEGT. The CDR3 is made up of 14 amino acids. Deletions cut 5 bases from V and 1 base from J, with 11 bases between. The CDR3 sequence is CASSQRRDNYGYTF. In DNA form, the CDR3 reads TGTGCCAGCAGTCAACGGAGGGATAACTATGGCTACACCTTC.

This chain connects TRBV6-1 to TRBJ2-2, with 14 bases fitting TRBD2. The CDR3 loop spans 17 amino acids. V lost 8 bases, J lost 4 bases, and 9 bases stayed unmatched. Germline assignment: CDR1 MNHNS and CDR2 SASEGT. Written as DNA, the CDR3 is TGTGCCAGCCACCGGGGACTAGCGGGAGCAGTCACCGGGGAGCTGTTTTTT. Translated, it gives CASHRGLAGAVTGELFF.

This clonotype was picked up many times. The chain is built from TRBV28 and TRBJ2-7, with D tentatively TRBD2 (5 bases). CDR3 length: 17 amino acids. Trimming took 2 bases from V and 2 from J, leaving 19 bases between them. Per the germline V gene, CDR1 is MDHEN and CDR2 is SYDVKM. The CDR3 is CASSLPDSGSLTYEQYF. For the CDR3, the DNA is TGTGCCAGCAGTTTACCCGACTCGGGGAGTCTGACCTACGAGCAGTACTTC.

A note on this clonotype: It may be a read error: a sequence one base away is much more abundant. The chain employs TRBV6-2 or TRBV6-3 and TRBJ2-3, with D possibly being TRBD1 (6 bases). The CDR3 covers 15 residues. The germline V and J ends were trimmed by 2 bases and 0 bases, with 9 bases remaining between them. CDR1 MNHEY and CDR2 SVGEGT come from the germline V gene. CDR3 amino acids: CASSYHTGSTDTQYF. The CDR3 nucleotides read TGTGCCAGCAGTTACCATACAGGGAGCACAGATACGCAGTATTTT.

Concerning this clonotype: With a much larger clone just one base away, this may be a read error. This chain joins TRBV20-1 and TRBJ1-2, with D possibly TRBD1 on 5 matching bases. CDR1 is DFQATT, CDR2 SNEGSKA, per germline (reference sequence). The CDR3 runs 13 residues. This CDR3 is CRARGGGLGGYTF. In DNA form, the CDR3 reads TGCAGAGCTAGAGGTGGGGGTCTGGGTGGCTACACCTTC.